This TCR beta chain was sequenced for a study of T-cell memory formation after mild COVID-19. Study overall: Clustering of TCRs was largely donor specific. Study-wide points: Contracting CD4+ clones lay largely in CM and EM, with CD8+ ones residing in EMRA. Within pre-infection memory, some responding clones were found, suggesting cross-reactive memory joined.

This clonotype was recorded many times. The antigen is not known. TCR alpha and TCR beta cDNA libraries carrying sample barcodes and UMIs came from 5'RACE with constant-segment primers. One entry per CDR3 protein results from TCRdb running MiXCR on the 5' RACE reads. This table holds about 400,000 distinct CDR3 sequences, 20% to 25% found once. Trimming removed 4 bases from V and 0 bases from J, with 8 bases in between. The CDR3 is made up of 13 amino acids. The germline V gene encodes CDR1 SGDLS and CDR2 YYNGEE. Sequenced: PBMCs or a T cell subset sorted from them (not recorded which). The chain joins TRBV9 to TRBJ2-7; D is undetermined. The receptor was isolated from an adult woman who had mild COVID-19 (a few samples of this study predate the infection). Cell type and time point are not known. The CDR3 reads CASSPQVSYEQYF. DNA of the CDR3: TGTGCCAGCAGCCCGCAGGTCTCCTACGAGCAGTACTTC.